The 16 T cell receptor beta chains in this list originate from one sample, sequenced in a study of identical twins. One entry per CDR3 protein, called by TCRdb with MiXCR from the 5' RACE reads. In the table there are about 220,000 distinct CDR3 sequences, less than 8% of which are singletons. This sample was shared with a second study, whose subject was yellow fever vaccine responses in identical twins.

The material sequenced was memory (CD45RO+) T cells sorted from blood. These receptors all come from a young woman in good health.

V gene TRBV19 combines with J gene TRBJ2-1; a weak D match, TRBD2 (6 bases). Germline V gene data show CDR1 as LNHDA and CDR2 as SQIVND (reference sequence). V was shortened by 9 bases and J by 0 bases, with 12 bases between the two germline ends. The CDR3 runs to 14 residues. This CDR3 reads CASRRESSYNEQFF. DNA for the CDR3: TGTGCCAGCCGTCGGGAGAGCTCCTACAATGAGCAGTTCTTC.

The chain combines TRBV18 with TRBJ2-7, with D perhaps being TRBD1 or TRBD2 (5 bases each). Germline CDR1 and CDR2: KGHSH and LQKENI. Trimming removed 3 bases at V and 2 bases at J, with 11 bases between. The CDR3 covers 14 residues. The CDR3 sequence is CASSPKGSTYEQYF. CDR3 coding DNA: TGTGCCAGCTCACCCAAGGGGAGTACCTACGAGCAGTACTTC.

This clonotype was counted a few times. V gene TRBV12-3 or TRBV12-4 combines with J gene TRBJ2-3, with TRBD2 identical over 8 bases. With 4 bases clipped from V and 5 bases from J, the junction kept 8 bases outside the gene matches. CDR3 size: 15 residues. In nucleotides, the CDR3 is TGTGCCAGCAGTTCCGCAGCGGGGGTGAGAGATACGCAGTATTTT. This sequence encodes CASSSAAGVRDTQYF.

This clonotype was found a few times. The chain recombines TRBV7-9 with TRBJ2-2; D uncertain. Germline assignment: CDR1 SEHNR and CDR2 FQNEAQ (reference sequence). Trimming removed 5 bases from V and 7 bases from J, with 11 bases in between. The CDR3 runs 13 residues. The CDR3 protein is CASSPESDGELFF. DNA for the CDR3: TGTGCCAGCAGCCCCGAGTCAGACGGGGAGCTGTTTTTT.

In its sample, this clonotype was seen many times. V and J are TRBV2 and TRBJ1-1, with 8 bases matching TRBD1. In germline, CDR1 is SNHLY, CDR2 FYNNEI. The length of the CDR3 is 14 residues. Germline trimming cut 6 bases from V and 8 bases from J; bases unmatched to any gene: 11. CDR3 DNA sequence: TGTGCCAGCAGGGATCCGGGAGGGACAGGCGAAGCTTTCTTT. It yields the protein CASRDPGGTGEAFF.

This clonotype appeared many times. The CDR3 DNA follows: TGTGCCAGCAGTTTGGGGCATGGTGAAAAACTGTTTTTT. It codes for CASSLGHGEKLFF. The gene calls are TRBV12-3 or TRBV12-4 and TRBJ1-4; a possible D gene is TRBD1 (5 bases). The CDR3 extends over 13 amino acids. V was shortened by 3 bases and J by 7 bases, with 9 bases between the two germline ends.

This clonotype was observed a handful of times. This chain connects TRBV7-2 to TRBJ1-2; maybe TRBD1 (6 bases). The CDR3 totals 14 residues. CDR1 is SGHTA, CDR2 FQGNSA, per germline. Trimming took off 2 bases at V and 2 bases at J, with 9 bases between the two ends. The CDR3 DNA is TGTGCCAGCAGCTTATACAGGGAGAACTATGGCTACACCTTC. It is translated as CASSLYRENYGYTF.

This clonotype was counted many times. The chain carries TRBV6-1 and TRBJ2-2; tentative D call: TRBD2 (5 bases). Trimming stripped 7 bases from V and 0 bases from J, with 9 bases between. Germline V gives CDR1 MNHNS, CDR2 SASEGT. The CDR3 is 14 amino acids. CDR3 loop: CASIPGTNTGELFF. CDR3 DNA sequence: TGTGCCAGCATTCCGGGAACGAACACCGGGGAGCTGTTTTTT.

The V call is TRBV10-1, the J call TRBJ2-4; D gene ambiguous. CDR1 and CDR2 from the germline V gene are WNHNN and SYGVQD (reference sequence). V lost 0 bases, J lost 8 bases, and 8 bases lay in between. CDR3 length: 13 residues. CDR3 sequence: CASSESPLDIQYF. The CDR3 bases are TGCGCCAGCAGTGAGTCGCCCCTGGACATTCAGTACTTC.

Ten or more counts support this clonotype. The gene calls are TRBV28 and TRBJ2-1, with TRBD1 as a possible D gene (6 bases). V dropped 7 bases and J dropped 0 bases, with 13 bases sitting between them. Germline V gives CDR1 MDHEN, CDR2 SYDVKM. The CDR3 has 15 residues. The DNA of the CDR3 is TGTGCCAGCATTGAGACAGGAAGCTCCTACAATGAGCAGTTCTTC. Translation: CASIETGSSYNEQFF.

CDR3 in amino acids: CASSPSDRGGSPLHF. Written as DNA, the CDR3 is TGTGCCAGCAGCCCTAGCGACAGGGGTGGTTCACCCCTCCACTTT. The chain couples TRBV7-9 to TRBJ1-6; TRBD1 agrees at 8 bases. CDR3 size: 15 residues. J lost 9 bases, V lost 5 bases, and 9 bases had no gene match. Germline CDR1 and CDR2: SEHNR and FQNEAQ (reference sequence). The complete variable domain, with remaining parts taken from reference TRBV7-9 and TRBJ1-6, reads DTGVSQNPRHKITKRGQNVTFRCDPISEHNRLYWYRQTLGQGPEFLTYFQNEAQLEKSRLLSDRFSAERPKGSFSTLEIQRTEQGDSAMYLCASSPSDRGGSPLHFGNGTRLTVT.

This clonotype was found many times. The V call is TRBV6-4, the J call TRBJ2-3; tentatively, D is TRBD1 (6 bases). The ends were cut back, 0 bases at V and 4 bases at J, with 8 bases in the middle. The CDR3 is made up of 14 amino acids. Germline V gene data show CDR1 as MRHNA and CDR2 as SNTAGT. The CDR3, as DNA: TGTGCCAGCAGTGACTCGAGGGGGTCAGATACGCAGTATTTT. Encoded protein: CASSDSRGSDTQYF.

The chain joins TRBV7-2 to TRBJ2-3; a weak D match, TRBD2 (6 bases). Germline CDR1 SGHTA, CDR2 FQGNSA. The CDR3 runs 15 residues. V was shortened by 3 bases and J by 1 base, with 11 bases between the two germline ends. CDR3 DNA: TGTGCCAGCAGCTTCGTGGGCGGGGGCACAGATACGCAGTATTTT. As protein: CASSFVGGGTDTQYF.

This clonotype was picked up a small number of times. This chain connects TRBV2 to TRBJ2-6, with D possibly TRBD2 on 5 matching bases. CDR3 size: 16 residues. CDR1 and CDR2 (germline): SNHLY, FYNNEI. Trimming took 6 bases from V and 0 from J, leaving 12 bases between them. CDR3 amino acids: CASSDGLSSGANVLTF. CDR3 nucleotides: TGTGCCAGCAGCGATGGACTCAGCTCTGGGGCCAACGTCCTGACTTTC.

This clonotype showed up many times. The chain is built from TRBV7-9 and TRBJ2-1; TRBD2 aligns across 13 bases. Germline CDR1 and CDR2: SEHNR and FQNEAQ (reference sequence). CDR3 length: 15 residues. V lost 6 bases, J lost 6 bases, and 5 bases stayed unmatched. CDR3 DNA sequence: TGTGCCAGCAGTACAGGACTAGCGGGGGCCAATGAGCAGTTCTTC. Translation: CASSTGLAGANEQFF.

There are many counts of this clonotype. The V and J genes are TRBV27 and TRBJ2-1, with unresolved D. The CDR3 is 12 residues long. V was cut by 5 bases and J by 7 bases, with 9 bases left in between. Per the germline V gene, CDR1 is MNHEY and CDR2 is SMNVEV (reference sequence). CDR3 coding DNA: TGTGCCAGCAGTCTCCTCGGGAATGAGCAGTTCTTC. It specifies CASSLLGNEQFF.